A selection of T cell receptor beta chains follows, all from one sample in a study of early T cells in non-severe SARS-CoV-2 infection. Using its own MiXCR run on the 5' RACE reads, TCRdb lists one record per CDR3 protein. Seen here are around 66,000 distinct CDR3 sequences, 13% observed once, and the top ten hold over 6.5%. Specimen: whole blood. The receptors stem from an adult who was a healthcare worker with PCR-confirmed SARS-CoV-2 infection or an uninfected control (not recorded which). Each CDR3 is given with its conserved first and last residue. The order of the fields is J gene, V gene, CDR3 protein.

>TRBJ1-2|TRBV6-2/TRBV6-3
CASSTSLSNYGYTF
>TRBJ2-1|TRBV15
CATCDGSFDEQFF
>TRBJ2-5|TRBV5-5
CASRRYSQETQYF
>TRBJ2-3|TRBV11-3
CASSPKGGGIGTDTQYF
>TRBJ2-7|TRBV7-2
CASSFAGEQYF
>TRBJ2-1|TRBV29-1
CSVGTLARNEQFF
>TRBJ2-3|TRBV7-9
CASSLASGAGRTDTQYF
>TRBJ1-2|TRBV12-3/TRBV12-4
CASSLGRASNYGYTF
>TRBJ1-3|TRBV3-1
CASSQTHGNTIYF
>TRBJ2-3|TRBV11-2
CASSLGTSGRTDTQYF
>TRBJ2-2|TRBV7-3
CASSPLTGELFF
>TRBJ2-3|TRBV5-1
CASTLSRGDTQYF
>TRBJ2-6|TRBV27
CASSSRDRGHGANVLTF
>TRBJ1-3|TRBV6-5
CASSGRGSGNTIYF
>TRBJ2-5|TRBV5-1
CASSLYGASETQYF
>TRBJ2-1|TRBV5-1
CASSLGTTFTPNEQFF
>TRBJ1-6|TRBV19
CASTRRDTYNSPLHF
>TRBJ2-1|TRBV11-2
CASSLVLADYNEQFF
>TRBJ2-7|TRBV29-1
CSVAHGQGSAYEQYF
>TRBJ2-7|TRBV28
CASSLGGSEYEQYF
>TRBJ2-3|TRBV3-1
CASSPLASGSTDTQYF
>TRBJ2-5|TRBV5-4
CASSNRDRDSQYF
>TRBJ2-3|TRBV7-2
CASSLGVAGAGDTQYF
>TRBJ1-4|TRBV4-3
CASSGGQVLNEKLFF
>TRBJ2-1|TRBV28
CASSLTGGSSYNEQFF
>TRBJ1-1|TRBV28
CASSLGFEAFF
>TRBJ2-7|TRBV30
CAWNQRNYEQYF
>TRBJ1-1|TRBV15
CATSRGYDTEAFF
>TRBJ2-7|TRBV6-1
CASSEAQQPSYEQYF
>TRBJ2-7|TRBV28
CASSLADRVKAEQYF
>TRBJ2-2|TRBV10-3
CAISPKEIGNTGELFF
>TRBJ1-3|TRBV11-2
CASSRWRDGSGNTIYF
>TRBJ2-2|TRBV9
CASSVLAGAGGELFF
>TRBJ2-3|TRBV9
CASSVDGTTFDTQYF
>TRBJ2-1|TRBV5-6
CASSFKPPGLAKDEQFF
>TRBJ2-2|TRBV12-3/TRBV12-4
CASSLQGGTGELFF
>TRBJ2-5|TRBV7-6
CASSSKSGLAGVLETQYF
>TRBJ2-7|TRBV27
CASSTGGRAYEQYF
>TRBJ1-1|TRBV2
CASIRDNTEAFF
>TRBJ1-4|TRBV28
CASSLRNLQMEKLFF
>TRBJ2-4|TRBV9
CASSVGLGDIQYF
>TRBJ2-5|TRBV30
CAWSVPGQGGETQYF
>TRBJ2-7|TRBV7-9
CASSPPRGREQYF
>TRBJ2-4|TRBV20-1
CSASPGSGKNIQYF
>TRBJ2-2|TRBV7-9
CASTVGQTTGELFF
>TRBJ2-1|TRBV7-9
CASSLDRTEQFF
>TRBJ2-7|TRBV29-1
CSALAGTGGAYEQYF